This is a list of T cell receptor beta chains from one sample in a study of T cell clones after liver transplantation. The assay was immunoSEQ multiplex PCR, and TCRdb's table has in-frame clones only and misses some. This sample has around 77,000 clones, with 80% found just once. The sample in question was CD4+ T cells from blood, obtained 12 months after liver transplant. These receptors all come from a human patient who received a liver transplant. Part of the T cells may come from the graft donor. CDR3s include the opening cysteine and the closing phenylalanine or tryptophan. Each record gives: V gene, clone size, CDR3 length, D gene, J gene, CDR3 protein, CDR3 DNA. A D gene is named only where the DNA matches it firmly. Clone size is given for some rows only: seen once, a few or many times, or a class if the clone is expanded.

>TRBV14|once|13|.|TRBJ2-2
CASSQVSFGELFF
TGTGCCAGCAGCCAAGTTAGTTTCGGGGAGCTGTTTTTT
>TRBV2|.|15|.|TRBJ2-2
CASRPTPRATGELFF
TGTGCCAGCAGACCAACCCCCAGGGCCACCGGGGAGCTGTTTTTT
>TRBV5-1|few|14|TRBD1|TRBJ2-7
CASKGQGASYEQYF
TGCGCCAGCAAGGGACAGGGGGCATCCTACGAGCAGTACTTC
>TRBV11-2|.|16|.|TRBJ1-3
CASTPAGGAGGNTIYF
TGTGCCAGCACCCCGGCGGGGGGCGCGGGGGGAAACACCATATATTTT
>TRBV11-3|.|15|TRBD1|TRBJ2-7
CASSQGQARVNEQYF
TGTGCCAGCAGCCAAGGACAGGCCCGGGTGAACGAGCAGTACTTC
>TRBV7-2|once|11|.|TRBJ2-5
CASSPKETQYF
TGTGCCAGCAGCCCCAAGGAGACCCAGTACTTC
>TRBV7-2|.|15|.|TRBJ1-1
CASNQGKESNTEAFF
TGTGCCAGCAACCAGGGGAAGGAGTCGAACACTGAAGCTTTCTTT
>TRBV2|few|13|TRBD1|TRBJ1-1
CASSGQGATEAFF
TGTGCCAGCAGTGGGCAGGGGGCAACTGAAGCTTTCTTT
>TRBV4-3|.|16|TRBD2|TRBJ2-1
CASSQDRLAAYNEQFF
TGCGCCAGCAGCCAAGATCGACTAGCGGCCTACAATGAGCAGTTCTTC
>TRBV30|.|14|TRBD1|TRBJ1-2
CAWSGDRSPYGYTF
TGTGCCTGGAGTGGGGACAGGAGCCCGTATGGCTACACCTTC
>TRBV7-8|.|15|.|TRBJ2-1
CASSLKWSQNNEQFF
TGTGCCAGCAGCTTAAAGTGGTCGCAGAACAATGAGCAGTTCTTC
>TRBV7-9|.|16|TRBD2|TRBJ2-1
CASSFPWGGAYNEQFF
TGTGCCAGCAGCTTCCCCTGGGGGGGAGCCTACAATGAGCAGTTCTTC
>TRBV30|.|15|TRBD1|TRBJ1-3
CAWSVPRTGGNTIYF
TGTGCCTGGAGTGTACCGAGGACAGGGGGAAACACCATATATTTT
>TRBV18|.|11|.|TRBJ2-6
CASSLGDVLTF
TGTGCCAGCTCACTGGGAGACGTCCTGACTTTC
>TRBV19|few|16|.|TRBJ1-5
CASSIVGARVNQPQHF
TGTGCCAGTAGTATTGTAGGGGCGCGGGTCAATCAGCCCCAGCATTTT
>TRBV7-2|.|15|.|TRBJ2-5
CASSLDGTSLETQYF
TGTGCCAGCAGCTTAGACGGGACATCGTTGGAGACCCAGTACTTC
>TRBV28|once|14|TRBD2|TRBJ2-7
CASSVSGREREQYF
TGTGCCAGCAGTGTTAGCGGGAGAGAACGCGAGCAGTACTTC
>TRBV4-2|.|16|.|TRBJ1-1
CASSQAGGGEPTEAFF
TGTGCCAGCAGCCAAGCGGGGGGCGGGGAACCCACTGAAGCTTTCTTT
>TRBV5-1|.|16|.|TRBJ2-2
CASSLEGGANTGELFF
TGCGCCAGCAGCTTGGAGGGGGGCGCGAACACCGGGGAGCTGTTTTTT
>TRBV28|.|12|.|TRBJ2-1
CASSLYYNEQFF
TGTGCCAGCAGTCTATATTACAATGAGCAGTTCTTC
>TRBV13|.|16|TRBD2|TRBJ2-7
CASSLSLRGASYEQYF
TGTGCCAGCAGCTTATCCCTGCGGGGGGCCTCCTACGAGCAGTACTTC
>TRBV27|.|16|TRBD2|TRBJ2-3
CASSRIRAGGTDTQYF
TGTGCCAGCTCGAGAATAAGGGCGGGAGGCACAGATACGCAGTATTTT
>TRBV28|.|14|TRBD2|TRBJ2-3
CASRAGGSTDTQYF
TGTGCCAGCAGAGCGGGAGGCAGCACAGATACGCAGTATTTT
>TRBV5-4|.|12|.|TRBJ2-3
CASSSGETTQYF
TGTGCCAGCAGCTCCGGGGAGACTACGCAGTATTTT
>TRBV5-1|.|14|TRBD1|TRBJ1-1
CASSSLQGDTEAFF
TGCGCCAGCAGCTCGTTACAGGGGGACACTGAAGCTTTCTTT
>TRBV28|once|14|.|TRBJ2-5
CASWERPTRGTQYF
TGTGCCAGTTGGGAAAGGCCCACACGGGGGACCCAGTACTTC
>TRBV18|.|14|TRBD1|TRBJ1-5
CASSTDRFGQPQHF
TGTGCCAGCTCTACGGACAGGTTCGGTCAGCCCCAGCATTTT
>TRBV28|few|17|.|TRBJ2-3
CASRTFMWRGSTDTQYF
TGTGCCAGCAGAACGTTCATGTGGAGGGGAAGCACAGATACGCAGTATTTT
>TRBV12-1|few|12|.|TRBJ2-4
CASSLGENIQYF
TGTGCCAGCAGTCTAGGAGAGAACATTCAGTACTTC
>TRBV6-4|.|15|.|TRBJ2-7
CASSDPRGDSYEQYF
TGTGCCAGCAGTGACCCGAGAGGTGACTCCTACGAGCAGTACTTC
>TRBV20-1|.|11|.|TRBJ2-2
CSASRTGELFF
TGCAGTGCTAGTCGGACCGGGGAGCTGTTTTTT
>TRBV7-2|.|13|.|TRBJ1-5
CASRRDGNQPQHF
TGTGCCAGCAGGCGAGACGGCAATCAGCCCCAGCATTTT
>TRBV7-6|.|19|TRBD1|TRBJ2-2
CASSLPKEMGQLNTGELFF
TGTGCCAGCAGCTTACCCAAAGAGATGGGACAGCTAAACACCGGGGAGCTGTTTTTT
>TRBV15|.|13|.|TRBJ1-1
CATSRGLQGPTFF
TGTGCCACCAGCAGAGGACTGCAGGGGCCAACTTTCTTT
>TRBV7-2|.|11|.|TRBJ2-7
CASSLRYEQYF
TGTGCCAGCAGTTTAAGGTACGAGCAGTACTTC
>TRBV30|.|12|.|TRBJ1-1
CASGPTHTEAFF
TGTGCCTCGGGACCCACCCACACTGAAGCTTTCTTT
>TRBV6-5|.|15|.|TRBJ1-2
CASSPISTYSYGYTF
TGTGCCAGCAGTCCTATCTCGACTTATAGCTATGGCTACACCTTC
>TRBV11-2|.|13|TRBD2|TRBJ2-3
CASSFGLAGTQYF
TGTGCCAGCAGCTTCGGACTAGCAGGGACGCAGTATTTT
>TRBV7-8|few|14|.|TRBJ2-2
CASSLRRLTGELFF
TGTGCCAGCAGCTTACGGCGGCTCACCGGGGAGCTGTTTTTT
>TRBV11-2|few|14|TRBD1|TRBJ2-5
CASSLGTGRETQYF
TGTGCCAGCAGCTTAGGGACAGGGAGGGAGACCCAGTACTTC
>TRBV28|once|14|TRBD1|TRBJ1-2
CASSLGTGGFGYTF
TGTGCCAGCAGTTTGGGGACAGGGGGCTTTGGCTACACCTTC
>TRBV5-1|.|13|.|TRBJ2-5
CASSLGDQETQYF
TGCGCCAGCAGCTTAGGGGACCAAGAGACCCAGTACTTC
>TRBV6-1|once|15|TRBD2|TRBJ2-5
CASTLLAGEGETQYF
TGTGCCAGCACCCTACTAGCGGGAGAAGGAGAGACCCAGTACTTC
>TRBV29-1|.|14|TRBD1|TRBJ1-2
CSVEPQQGTSVATF
TGCAGCGTTGAACCCCAACAGGGGACCTCGGTTGCCACCTTC
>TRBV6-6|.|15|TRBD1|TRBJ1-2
CASSRDRGLSYGYTF
TGTGCCAGCAGTAGGGACAGGGGGCTTAGCTATGGCTACACCTTC
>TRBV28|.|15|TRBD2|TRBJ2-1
CASSSLGEGLGEQFF
TGTGCCAGCAGTTCCTTGGGGGAGGGGCTTGGTGAGCAGTTCTTC
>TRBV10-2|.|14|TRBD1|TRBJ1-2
CASKRDSSDYGYTF
TGCGCCAGCAAGAGGGACAGTTCAGACTATGGCTACACCTTC
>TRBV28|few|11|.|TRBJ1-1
CASLGNTEAFF
TGTGCCAGCCTCGGGAACACTGAAGCTTTCTTT
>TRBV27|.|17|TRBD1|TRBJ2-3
CASSTIIGTGNTDTQYF
TGTGCCAGCAGCACAATTATCGGGACAGGGAACACAGATACGCAGTATTTT
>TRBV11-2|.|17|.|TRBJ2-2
CASSLFVQGPYSGELFF
TGTGCCAGCAGCTTATTTGTACAGGGCCCCTATTCCGGGGAGCTGTTTTTT
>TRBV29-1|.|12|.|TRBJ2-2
CSASDTTGELFF
TGCAGCGCAAGCGACACAACCGGGGAGCTGTTTTTT
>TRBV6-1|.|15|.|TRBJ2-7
CASVIGTGTAIEQYF
TGTGCCAGCGTTATCGGGACGGGAACCGCTATCGAGCAGTACTTC
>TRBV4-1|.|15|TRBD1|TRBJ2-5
CASSQGDRSQETQYF
TGCGCCAGCAGCCAAGGGGACAGGTCCCAAGAGACCCAGTACTTC
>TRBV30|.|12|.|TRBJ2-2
CAWGRNTGELFF
TGTGCCTGGGGACGGAACACCGGGGAGCTGTTTTTT
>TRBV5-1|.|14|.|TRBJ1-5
CASSLDPSNQPQHF
TGCGCCAGCAGCTTGGACCCTAGCAATCAGCCCCAGCATTTT
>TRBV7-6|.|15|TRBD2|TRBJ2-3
CASSTTSGRTDTQYF
TGTGCCAGCAGCACCACTAGCGGACGCACAGATACGCAGTATTTT